These 20 T cell receptor beta chains were all obtained from the same sample, sequenced in a study of chemoradiotherapy in HPV16-positive cancers. The method was immunoSEQ multiplex PCR; TCRdb's version includes in-frame clones alone and lacks a portion of them. The table shows some 27,000 clones, with 85% to 95% occurring only once. The specimen comprised blood, sampled from a patient who underwent chemoradiotherapy. The receptors come from a human donor with HPV-associated anogenital cancer.

This sequence joins TRBV27 and TRBJ2-3; D not resolved. The CDR3 runs to 13 residues. The germline V gene has CDR1 MNHEY and CDR2 SMNVEV (reference sequence). V shed 2 bases and J shed 6 bases, with 9 bases lying between them. The CDR3 DNA is TGTGCCAGCAGTTTACTCGGCCGGGATACGCAGTATTTT. It is translated as CASSLLGRDTQYF.

The sample holds one count of this clone. The V and J genes are TRBV5-6 and TRBJ2-5, with 8 bases that match TRBD2. Germline CDR1 SGHDT, CDR2 YYEEEE. V shed 0 bases and J 0 bases; nucleotides not matched to a gene: 4. The CDR3 runs to 16 residues. The CDR3 protein is CASSLEASGHQETQYF. In DNA form, the CDR3 reads TGTGCCAGCAGCTTGGAAGCTAGCGGGCACCAAGAGACCCAGTACTTC.

The J gene is TRBJ1-1, the V gene TRBV11-2; 7 nucleotides match TRBD1. Germline lookup yields CDR1 SGHAT and CDR2 FQNNGV. V shed 2 bases, J shed 4 bases, and the junction held 4 bases outside the gene matches. The CDR3 length is 14 residues. DNA of the CDR3: TGTGCCAGCAGCTTACAGACAGGGCCCACTGAAGCTTTCTTT. Translated, it gives CASSLQTGPTEAFF. The whole variable domain, filled in from reference TRBV11-2 and TRBJ1-1, reads EAGVAQSPRYKIIEKRQSVAFWCNPISGHATLYWYQQILGQGPKLLIQFQNNGVVDDSQLPKDRFSAERLKGVDSTLKIQPAKLEDSAVYLCASSLQTGPTEAFFGQGTRLTVV.

V and J are TRBV28 and TRBJ1-1; D possibly corresponds to TRBD1 (6 bases). Trimming removed 3 bases at V and 1 base at J, with 9 bases between. The CDR3 runs to 14 residues. In germline, CDR1 is MDHEN, CDR2 SYDVKM. CDR3 in amino acids: CASSLAGANTEAFF. The DNA of the CDR3 is TGTGCCAGCAGTTTGGCAGGGGCGAACACTGAAGCTTTCTTT.

The J gene is TRBJ1-5, the V gene TRBV27; no reliable D call. The CDR3 spans 14 residues. Germline V gene data show CDR1 as MNHEY and CDR2 as SMNVEV (reference sequence). The V gene lost 3 bases and the J gene lost 8 bases, with 14 bases spanning the gap. The CDR3 DNA reads as TGTGCCAGCAGTTTCCTTCCGGGGAACGAGCCCCAGCATTTT. Its protein is CASSFLPGNEPQHF.

The CDR3, as DNA: TGTGCCAGCAGCCAACAACGCCCCCCACGGGGGGCCTGGTACGAGCAGTACTTC. Amino acids: CASSQQRPPRGAWYEQYF. This chain joins TRBV28 and TRBJ2-7; D may be TRBD2 (7 bases). Germline lookup yields CDR1 MDHEN and CDR2 SYDVKM. Trimming shortened V by 6 bases and J by 4 bases, and 28 bases separated the two germline ends. This CDR3 is built from 18 residues.

V gene TRBV2 combines with J gene TRBJ2-7; D might be TRBD1 (5 bases). V dropped 3 bases and J dropped 6 bases, with 12 bases sitting between them. The germline V gene has CDR1 SNHLY and CDR2 FYNNEI. The CDR3 extends over 13 amino acids. CDR3 nucleotides: TGTGCCAGCAGTGATGTGGGGCTTATCGAGCAGTACTTC. Translating it yields CASSDVGLIEQYF.

The chain combines TRBV30 with TRBJ2-3, with D possibly TRBD2 on 5 matching bases. Deletions cut 3 bases from V and 0 bases from J, with 10 bases between. The V gene's germline CDR1 is GTSNPN and CDR2 SVGIG (reference sequence). The CDR3 sequence is 14 residues long. The chain's CDR3 is CAWSQGLSTDTQYF. The CDR3 region has the DNA TGTGCCTGGAGCCAAGGACTTAGCACAGATACGCAGTATTTT.

The chain joins TRBV4-1 to TRBJ2-7; no definite D call. Germline values: CDR1 MGHRA, CDR2 YSYEKL. This CDR3 spans 13 amino acids. Trimming removed 1 base at V and 2 bases at J, with 6 bases between. Here the CDR3 DNA reads TGCGCCAGCAGCCAAGGAGAACCCTACGAGCAGTACTTC. Translating gives CASSQGEPYEQYF.

The chain employs TRBV2 and TRBJ1-6; a possible D gene is TRBD1 (6 bases). The CDR3 totals 17 residues. The germline V gene encodes CDR1 SNHLY and CDR2 FYNNEI. V lost 3 bases and J lost 3, with 15 bases in between. CDR3 DNA: TGTGCCAGCAGTGAGCGAGGGACATTCCTCTATAATTCACCCCTCCACTTT. This translates into CASSERGTFLYNSPLHF.

J is TRBJ2-7 and V is TRBV27, with no clear D. The V gene lost 3 bases and the J gene lost 4 bases, with 19 bases spanning the gap. Germline V gene data show CDR1 as MNHEY and CDR2 as SMNVEV (reference sequence). The length of the CDR3 is 16 residues. CDR3 amino acids: CASSFLYRKPLYEQYF. The CDR3, as DNA: TGTGCCAGCAGTTTTTTATACCGGAAACCACTTTACGAGCAGTACTTC.

The chain links TRBV18 to TRBJ2-2; possible D gene TRBD1, 5 bases. The CDR3 is 16 residues long. The germline CDR1 and CDR2 sequences are KGHSH and LQKENI. V was clipped by 8 bases and J by 0 bases, with 16 bases between them. This CDR3 is CASTLNQGTNTGELFF. The DNA for the CDR3 is TGTGCCAGCACACTAAACCAGGGAACGAACACCGGGGAGCTGTTTTTT.

This rearrangement joins TRBV29-1 to TRBJ2-1; D not certain. The V and J ends lost 5 bases and 2 bases respectively, with 10 bases between them. Germline V gene sequence: CDR1 SQVTM, CDR2 ANQGSEA. This CDR3 region has 13 residues. The CDR3 DNA is TGCAGCGTTTTCGGAGCCACCTACAATGAGCAGTTCTTC. It yields the protein CSVFGATYNEQFF.

The genes are TRBV5-1 and TRBJ2-7, with 8 bases matching TRBD2. CDR3 length: 12 residues. In germline, CDR1 is SGHRS, CDR2 YFSETQ. The J segment lost 6 bases and the V segment lost 2 bases, leaving 1 base of the junction unmatched. CDR3 bases: TGCGCCAGCAGCTTCGGGGGGGCCGAGCAGTACTTC. Translating gives CASSFGGAEQYF.

By share, this clone ranks as medium-sized. This chain uses TRBV28 with TRBJ1-2; no reliable D call. Between the trimmed V and J ends, which lost 4 bases and 2 bases, there was a span of 11 bases. This CDR3 comprises 14 residues. Per germline, CDR1 MDHEN and CDR2 SYDVKM. As DNA, the CDR3 is TGTGCCAGCAGTTATTTACGGGGAAACTATGGCTACACCTTC. As protein: CASSYLRGNYGYTF.

The J gene is TRBJ2-3, the V gene TRBV7-9; 10 bases map to TRBD2. V dropped 5 bases and J dropped 8; count of bases not matched to a gene: 19. The germline CDR1 and CDR2 sequences are SEHNR and FQNEAQ (reference sequence). This CDR3 is built from 18 residues. The CDR3 DNA reads TGTGCCAGCAGCCCAAACCTGGGGCAGCGGGGGGGCCTTGCTACGCAGTATTTT. This gives the protein CASSPNLGQRGGLATQYF. The full variable domain, its missing parts supplied by reference TRBV7-9 and TRBJ2-3, is DTGVSQNPRHKITKRGQNVTFRCDPISEHNRLYWYRQTLGQGPEFLTYFQNEAQLEKSRLLSDRFSAERPKGSFSTLEIQRTEQGDSAMYLCASSPNLGQRGGLATQYFGPGTRLTVL.

This clone was seen just once. The chain is built from TRBV12-5 and TRBJ2-5; 10 positions agree with TRBD1. Germline CDR1 is LGHNT and CDR2 is FRNRAP. The junction had 10 bases not matched to a gene; V was cut back by 0 bases and J by 3 bases. The CDR3 has 18 residues. Here the CDR3 reads CASGLVYRQGAQEETQYF. DNA for the CDR3: TGTGCTAGTGGTTTGGTATACCGACAGGGGGCGCAGGAAGAGACCCAGTACTTC.

The chain carries TRBV28 and TRBJ2-3; D is perhaps TRBD2 (6 bases). CDR1 is MDHEN and CDR2 is SYDVKM in the germline V gene. CDR3 length equals 16 residues. The germline V and J ends were trimmed by 1 base and 1 base, with 12 bases remaining between them. CDR3 residues: CASSLLSGAGTDTQYF. Here the CDR3 DNA reads TGTGCCAGCAGTTTATTATCGGGAGCGGGCACAGATACGCAGTATTTT.

This clone was seen once. The chain carries TRBV6-5 and TRBJ1-3, with D possibly TRBD1 on 6 matching bases. Between the trimmed V and J ends, which lost 6 bases and 0 bases, there was a span of 12 bases. CDR1 and CDR2 (germline): MNHEY, SVGAGI. This CDR3 is built from 15 residues. CDR3 amino acids: CASRPQGFSGNTIYF. The DNA for the CDR3 is TGTGCCAGCAGACCACAGGGCTTCTCTGGAAACACCATATATTTT.

The gene calls are TRBV27 and TRBJ1-1; 7 bases fit TRBD1. V trimming: 5 bases; J trimming: 1 base; junction bases outside the gene matches: 4. CDR1 and CDR2 (germline): MNHEY, SMNVEV (reference sequence). The CDR3 consists of 14 residues. CDR3 sequence reads: CASSPGTANTEAFF. CDR3 sequence (DNA): TGTGCCAGCAGTCCAGGGACAGCGAACACTGAAGCTTTCTTT.